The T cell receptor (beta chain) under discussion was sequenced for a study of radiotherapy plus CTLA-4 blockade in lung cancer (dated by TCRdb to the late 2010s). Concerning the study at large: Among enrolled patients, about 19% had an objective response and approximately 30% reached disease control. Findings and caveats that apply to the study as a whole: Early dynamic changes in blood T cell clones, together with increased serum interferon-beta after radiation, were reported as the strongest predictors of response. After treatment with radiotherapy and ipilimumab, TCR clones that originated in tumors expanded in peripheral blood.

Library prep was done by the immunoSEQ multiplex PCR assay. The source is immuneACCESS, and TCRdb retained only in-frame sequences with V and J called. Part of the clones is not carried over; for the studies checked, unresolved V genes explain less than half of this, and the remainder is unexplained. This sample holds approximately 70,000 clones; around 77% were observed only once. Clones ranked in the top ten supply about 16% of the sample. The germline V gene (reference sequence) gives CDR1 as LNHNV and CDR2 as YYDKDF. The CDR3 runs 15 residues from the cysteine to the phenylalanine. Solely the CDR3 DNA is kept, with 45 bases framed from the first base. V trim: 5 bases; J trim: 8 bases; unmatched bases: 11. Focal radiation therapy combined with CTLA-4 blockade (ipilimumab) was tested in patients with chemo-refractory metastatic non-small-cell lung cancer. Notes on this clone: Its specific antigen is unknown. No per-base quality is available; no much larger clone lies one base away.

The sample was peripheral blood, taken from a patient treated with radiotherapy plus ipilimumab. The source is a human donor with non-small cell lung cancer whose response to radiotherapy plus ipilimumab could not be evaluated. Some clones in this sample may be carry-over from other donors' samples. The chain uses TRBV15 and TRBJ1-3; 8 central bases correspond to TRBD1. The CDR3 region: CATSSWTGSSHTIYF. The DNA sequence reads TGTGCCACCAGCTCTTGGACAGGGAGCAGTCACACCATATATTTT.